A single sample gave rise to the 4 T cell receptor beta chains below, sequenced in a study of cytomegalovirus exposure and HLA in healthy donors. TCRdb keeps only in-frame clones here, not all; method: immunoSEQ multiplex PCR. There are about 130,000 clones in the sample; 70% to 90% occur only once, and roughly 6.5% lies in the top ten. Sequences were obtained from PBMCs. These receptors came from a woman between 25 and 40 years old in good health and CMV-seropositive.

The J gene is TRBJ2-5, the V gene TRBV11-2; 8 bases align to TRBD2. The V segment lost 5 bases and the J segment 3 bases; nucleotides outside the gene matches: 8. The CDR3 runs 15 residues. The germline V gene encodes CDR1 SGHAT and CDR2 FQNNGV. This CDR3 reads CASSPWGSGKETQYF. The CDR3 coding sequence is TGTGCCAGCAGCCCCTGGGGTAGCGGGAAAGAGACCCAGTACTTC.

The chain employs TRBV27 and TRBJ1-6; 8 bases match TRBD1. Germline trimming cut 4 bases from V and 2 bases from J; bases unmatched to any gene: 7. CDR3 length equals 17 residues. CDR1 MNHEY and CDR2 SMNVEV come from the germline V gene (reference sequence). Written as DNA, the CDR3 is TGTGCCAGCAGTTCCGGGCAGGGGGCAACCTATAATTCACCCCTCCACTTT. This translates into CASSSGQGATYNSPLHF.

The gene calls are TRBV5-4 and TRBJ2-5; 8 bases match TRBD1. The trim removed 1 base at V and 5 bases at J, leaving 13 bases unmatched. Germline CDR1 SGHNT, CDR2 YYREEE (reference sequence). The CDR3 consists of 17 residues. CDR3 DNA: TGTGCCAGCAGCTTGTGGGGAACAGGGGGAGGTGCGGAGACCCAGTACTTC. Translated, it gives CASSLWGTGGGAETQYF.

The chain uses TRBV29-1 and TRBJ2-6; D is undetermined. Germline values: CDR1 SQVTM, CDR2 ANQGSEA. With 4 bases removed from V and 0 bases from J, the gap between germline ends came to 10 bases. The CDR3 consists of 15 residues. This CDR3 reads CSVGFVSSGANVLTF. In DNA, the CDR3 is TGCAGCGTTGGATTCGTCAGCTCTGGGGCCAACGTCCTGACTTTC.